Listed here is a single TCR beta chain. These data originate in a study of blood T cell repertoires in COVID-19. Study information: COVID-19 samples collected from the United States, Italy and Spain covered acute and convalescent phases. The cDNA or gDNA used as material had been derived from T cells, B-cell-depleted T cells, or PBMCs.

Libraries were prepared by immunoSEQ multiplex PCR; TCRdb keeps only in-frame clonotypes and omits some of them. The table lists 130,000 to 150,000 clones, approximately 87% of them singletons, with about 11% in the top ten. The receptor was isolated from a man in his sixties who had recovered from COVID-19. Input material: PBMCs or T cells enriched from blood (not recorded which).

Here the CDR3 reads CASSPQGRAGNTIYF. The CDR3 nucleotides are TGTGCCAGCAGCCCCCAGGGCAGGGCTGGAAACACCATATATTTT. The V call is TRBV7-8, the J call TRBJ1-3; possibly TRBD1 for D (5 bases). Germline CDR1 SGHVS, CDR2 FQNEAQ. CDR3 size: 15 residues. Trimming stripped 5 bases from V and 2 bases from J, with 13 bases between.